The entry below gives a single T cell receptor beta chain sequence along with its context. The sample originates from a study of cytomegalovirus exposure and HLA in healthy donors. PCR involved 60 Vbeta and 13 Jbeta primers. Libraries were prepared by immunoSEQ multiplex PCR; TCRdb keeps only in-frame clonotypes and omits some of them. The sample holds some 77,000 clones, roughly 85% seen once. This CDR3 is built from 13 residues. Germline loops: CDR1 SGHTA, CDR2 FQGNSA. V lost 0 bases to trimming and J lost 5 bases, with 8 bases between them. This receptor was taken from a man under 40 in good health and CMV-seronegative. This chain connects TRBV7-2 to TRBJ2-7; D possibly corresponds to TRBD1 (5 bases). The sample comprised PBMCs. CDR3 protein: CASSLATGNEQYF. The DNA for the CDR3 is TGTGCCAGCAGCTTAGCCACAGGTAACGAGCAGTACTTC.